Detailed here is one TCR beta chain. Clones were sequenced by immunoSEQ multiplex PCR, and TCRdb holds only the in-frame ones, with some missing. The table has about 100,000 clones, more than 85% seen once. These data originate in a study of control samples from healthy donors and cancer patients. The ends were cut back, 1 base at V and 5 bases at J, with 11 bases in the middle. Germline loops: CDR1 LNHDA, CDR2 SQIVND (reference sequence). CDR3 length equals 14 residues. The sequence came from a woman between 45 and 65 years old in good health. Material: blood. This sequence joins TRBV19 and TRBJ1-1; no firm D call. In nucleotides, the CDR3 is TGTGCCAGTAGTATAGGCGGGGTGCGGACTGAAGCTTTCTTT. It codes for CASSIGGVRTEAFF.